One sample yielded the 15 T cell receptor beta chains listed below, sequenced in a study of T cell repertoires in cytomegalovirus infection. These receptors lack a known antigen. TCRdb re-derived calls from the reads in MiXCR, one entry per CDR3 protein. The table lists about 150,000 distinct CDR3 sequences, over 30% of them singletons. Sample: CD8+ T cells from cultured PBMCs, taken from culture after CMV antigen stimulation. The source is a human donor in good health (CMV status not recorded). Some clones in this sample may be carry-over from other donors' samples.

The sample holds many counts of this clonotype. This chain links TRBV12-5 with TRBJ1-6, with D hard to call. The ends were cut back, 5 bases at V and 5 bases at J, with 16 bases in the middle. Per the germline V gene, CDR1 is LGHNT and CDR2 is FRNRAP. The CDR3 loop spans 16 amino acids. Here the CDR3 reads CASGPHDRLHNSPLHF. The DNA for the CDR3 is TGTGCTAGTGGTCCTCACGACCGGCTCCATAATTCACCCCTCCACTTT.

This clonotype has only one observation. CDR3 coding DNA: TGTGCCAGCAGCTTACCCGCTACAGGGGTCGGCTATGGCTACACCTTC. Translated, it gives CASSLPATGVGYGYTF. The J gene is TRBJ1-2, the V gene TRBV7-9, with 7 nucleotides matching TRBD1. This CDR3 region has 16 residues. The ends lost 2 bases at V and 4 bases at J; junction bases unmatched: 10. Germline V lookup: CDR1 SEHNR, CDR2 FQNEAQ (reference sequence).

The chain links TRBV7-8 to TRBJ2-2; 8 bases are shared with TRBD1. The germline V gene has CDR1 SGHVS and CDR2 FQNEAQ. The CDR3 is made up of 16 amino acids. The V and J ends lost 5 bases and 6 bases, in that order; junction bases with no gene match: 11. The DNA for the CDR3 is TGTGCCAGCAGCCCGCGGACAGGGCTCAGTTCCGGGGAGCTGTTTTTT. Translating gives CASSPRTGLSSGELFF.

This clonotype showed up just a few times. The chain joins TRBV7-9 to TRBJ2-6, with D uncertain. The V and J ends lost 1 base and 0 bases respectively, with 4 bases between them. This CDR3 is 15 amino acids long. Germline V gene lookup returns CDR1 SEHNR and CDR2 FQNEAQ (reference sequence). CDR3 nucleotides: TGTGCCAGCAGCTTAGTTCCCTCTGGGGCCAACGTCCTGACTTTC. Amino acids: CASSLVPSGANVLTF.

This clonotype was detected many times. The V and J genes are TRBV28 and TRBJ2-1, with 11 nucleotides matching TRBD2. V was clipped by 6 bases and J by 2 bases; unmatched bases: 3. The germline gives CDR1 MDHEN, CDR2 SYDVKM. The CDR3 is made up of 15 amino acids. The CDR3 is CASRIAGGPYNEQFF. The CDR3 region has the DNA TGTGCCAGCAGAATAGCGGGGGGGCCCTACAATGAGCAGTTCTTC.

This clonotype was seen a single time. The chain uses TRBV20-1 and TRBJ2-2, with 9 nucleotides matching TRBD2. V was pared by 7 bases and J by 0 bases, with 15 bases of the junction left unmatched. CDR3 length equals 18 residues. Germline lookup yields CDR1 DFQATT and CDR2 SNEGSKA (reference sequence). The CDR3, as DNA: TGCAGTGTACCGAAAGTAGCGGGGGCCCTCTCGAACACCGGGGAGCTGTTTTTT. Translated, it gives CSVPKVAGALSNTGELFF.

The rearrangement uses TRBV20-1 and TRBJ2-2; 8 bases line up with TRBD2. J gave up 0 bases and V 2 bases, and 5 bases lay outside the gene matches. This CDR3 spans 16 amino acids. The germline CDR1 and CDR2 sequences are DFQATT and SNEGSKA (reference sequence). The CDR3 nucleotides are TGCAGTGCTAGAACAGCGGGGGCTCCGAACACCGGGGAGCTGTTTTTT. Its protein is CSARTAGAPNTGELFF.

This sequence joins TRBV12-3 or TRBV12-4 and TRBJ2-3, with 8 bases lining up with TRBD2. The CDR3 is made up of 13 amino acids. After removal of 7 bases from V and 5 bases from J, the junction contained 5 bases not matched to a gene. Written as DNA, the CDR3 is TGTGCCAGCAAAGCGGGGGCACGAGATACGCAGTATTTT. This codes for CASKAGARDTQYF.

The gene calls are TRBV4-1 and TRBJ2-7; D is ambiguous. There are 15 residues in the CDR3. Between the trimmed V and J ends, which lost 0 bases and 1 base, there was a span of 10 bases. Germline V gives CDR1 MGHRA, CDR2 YSYEKL. The CDR3 loop is CASSQDPTLSYEQYF. Written as DNA, the CDR3 is TGCGCCAGCAGCCAAGACCCGACACTATCCTACGAGCAGTACTTC.

This sequence joins TRBV10-3 and TRBJ1-5, with D unclear. CDR3 size: 15 residues. Germline values: CDR1 ENHRY, CDR2 SYGVKD. V shed 8 bases and J shed 0 bases, with 14 bases lying between them. This CDR3 is CAISGGVYSNQPQHF. DNA of the CDR3: TGTGCCATCTCGGGTGGGGTTTATAGCAATCAGCCCCAGCATTTT.

The chain joins TRBV5-5 to TRBJ2-3; 7 nucleotides match TRBD2. V shed 2 bases and J 0 bases; nucleotides not matched to a gene: 3. Germline CDR1 SGHKS, CDR2 YYEKEE (reference sequence). The CDR3 extends over 15 amino acids. For the CDR3, the DNA is TGTGCCAGCAGCTTCGGGGGGTTTAGCACAGATACGCAGTATTTT. As protein: CASSFGGFSTDTQYF.

Only a few counts were recorded for this clonotype. The chain links TRBV19 to TRBJ2-1, with D perhaps TRBD1 (6 bases). The germline V gene encodes CDR1 LNHDA and CDR2 SQIVND (reference sequence). V lost 8 bases and J lost 4, with 15 bases in between. CDR3 length: 14 residues. The CDR3 protein is CASALRGQYNEQFF. CDR3 DNA sequence: TGTGCCAGTGCCTTGAGGGGACAATACAATGAGCAGTTCTTC.

This clonotype was counted at least ten times. The chain is built from TRBV2 and TRBJ2-1, with a weak D call TRBD2 (5 bases). CDR3 length: 14 residues. Trimming removed 7 bases at V and 7 bases at J, with 17 bases between. Germline V gene data show CDR1 as SNHLY and CDR2 as FYNNEI. CDR3 DNA: TGTGCCAGCACCCCTGTGAGGGCGCGGAATGAGCAGTTCTTC. The encoded protein is CASTPVRARNEQFF.

This clonotype was picked up many times. The J gene is TRBJ1-3, the V gene TRBV12-3 or TRBV12-4, with D unclear. The ends were cut back, 11 bases at V and 0 bases at J, with 14 bases in the middle. There are 14 residues in the CDR3. The CDR3 nucleotides are TGTGCCTCTTTTAAGGGATCCTCTGGAAACACCATATATTTT. Translated, it gives CASFKGSSGNTIYF.

The chain has TRBV5-8 and TRBJ1-2; unclear D gene. CDR1 SGHTS and CDR2 YDEGEE come from the germline V gene. The CDR3 has 11 amino acids. Trimming shortened V by 1 base and J by 8 bases, and 6 bases separated the two germline ends. For the CDR3, the DNA is TGTGCCAGCAGCTTGTCGAGGGGCTACACCTTC. This sequence encodes CASSLSRGYTF.